This T cell receptor beta chain was identified during a study of blood T cell repertoires in COVID-19. Germline values: CDR1 LNHNV, CDR2 YYDKDF (reference sequence). The CDR3 is made up of 19 amino acids. V was clipped by 0 bases and J by 1 base; unmatched bases: 14. Original processing notes: Reference gene primer amplification gave estimated nucleated cell counts. Measured with immunoSEQ multiplex PCR; TCRdb has only the in-frame clones, and not every one. V and J calls and clone size follow that table, whereas D and trimming were derived from the DNA. The sample comprises over 30,000 clones, approximately 89% of which are singletons, and 8% to 10% rests with the top ten.

This clonotype originated in a human donor in a cohort sampled during active COVID-19. The sequencing sample was made of peripheral blood. The V call is TRBV15, the J call TRBJ2-7, with 8 bases fitting TRBD2. CDR3 in amino acids: CATSRDWGGSSGTSYEQYF. CDR3 sequence (DNA): TGTGCCACCAGCAGAGATTGGGGTGGGAGTAGCGGGACATCCTACGAGCAGTACTTC.